One sample yielded the 15 T cell receptor beta chains listed below, sequenced in a study of cytotoxic CD8 clonotypes in ibrutinib-treated CLL. Generated by immunoSEQ multiplex PCR, the TCRdb table keeps only in-frame clones and is missing some. The sample includes around 250,000 clones, under 80% of them seen just once. The sequences come from PBMCs, collected after 24 months of ibrutinib treatment. These TCRs come from a human donor with chronic lymphocytic leukemia.

Worth noting for this clone: One junction end does not reproduce the germline sequence, and a read error may be involved. V and J are TRBV7-2 and TRBJ1-5, with 7 bases identical to TRBD1. This CDR3 contains 17 residues. CDR1 is SGHTA and CDR2 is FQGNSA in the germline V gene. The CDR3 loop is CASSVAPPGQIPGPQHF. In DNA, the CDR3 is TGTGCCAGCAGCGTAGCACCCCCGGGACAGATTCCGGGGCCCCAGCATTTT.

This clone was detected a few times. The V call is TRBV6-5, the J call TRBJ2-7, with D possibly matching TRBD1 (6 bases). Trimming pared 0 bases from V and 3 bases from J, leaving 15 bases between. Germline loops: CDR1 MNHEY, CDR2 SVGAGI. The CDR3 extends over 16 amino acids. The chain's CDR3 is CASSYSVSGQYYEQYF. CDR3 coding DNA: TGTGCCAGCAGTTACTCGGTATCTGGACAGTACTACGAGCAGTACTTC.

V and J are TRBV4-2 and TRBJ2-7; D may match TRBD1 or TRBD2 (5 bases each). The CDR3 is 13 amino acids. Germline V gene lookup returns CDR1 LGHNA and CDR2 YNFKEQ. Between the trimmed V and J ends, which lost 1 base and 9 bases, there was a span of 13 bases. CDR3 sequence reads: CASSQVGVGRQYF. DNA of the CDR3: TGTGCCAGCAGCCAAGTGGGGGTGGGACGGCAGTACTTC.

The gene calls are TRBV5-1 and TRBJ2-5; 8 nucleotides match TRBD2. V dropped 7 bases and J dropped 4; count of bases not matched to a gene: 15. Per the germline V gene, CDR1 is SGHRS and CDR2 is YFSETQ. The CDR3 consists of 16 residues. This chain's CDR3 is CASAGKDGRAAETQYF. The CDR3 DNA follows: TGCGCCAGCGCGGGTAAAGACGGGAGGGCCGCAGAGACCCAGTACTTC.

CDR3 loop: CASSLDRGDTQYF. Here the CDR3 DNA reads TGCGCCAGCAGCTTGGACAGGGGTGATACGCAGTATTTT. The chain couples TRBV5-1 to TRBJ2-3; 7 bases line up with TRBD1. Germline V gene sequence: CDR1 SGHRS, CDR2 YFSETQ. The CDR3 has 13 amino acids. The V and J ends lost 0 bases and 6 bases, in that order; junction bases with no gene match: 1.

The chain employs TRBV25-1 and TRBJ2-5; weak D call: TRBD2 (6 bases). Trimming pared 6 bases from V and 4 bases from J, leaving 18 bases between. The CDR3 covers 15 residues. Germline V gene sequence: CDR1 MGHDK, CDR2 SYGVNS. CDR3 loop: CASSRPYPGRETQYF. CDR3 DNA sequence: TGTGCCAGCAGCCGGCCCTACCCCGGGAGAGAGACCCAGTACTTC.

This chain joins TRBV5-1 and TRBJ1-4; D not certain. This CDR3 has 18 residues. Looked up from germline, CDR1 is SGHRS and CDR2 is YFSETQ. Trimming cost V 1 base and J 6 bases, with 22 bases left between them. DNA for the CDR3: TGCGCCAGCAGCTTGTTTTACCCCCCCGCGACGGCCTATGAAAAACTGTTTTTT. Translation: CASSLFYPPATAYEKLFF. Drawing the rest from reference TRBV5-1 and TRBJ1-4, the complete variable domain is KAGVTQTPRYLIKTRGQQVTLSCSPISGHRSVSWYQQTPGQGLQFLFEYFSETQRNKGNFPGRFSGRQFSNSRSEMNVSTLELGDSALYLCASSLFYPPATAYEKLFFGSGTQLSVL.

The chain combines TRBV5-3 with TRBJ1-5; D uncertain. Being an ORF, TRBV5-3 has a function that is uncertain. Trimming cost V 1 base and J 7 bases, with 12 bases left between them. This CDR3 is built from 14 residues. This CDR3 is CARSLRLPGQPQHF. The CDR3 DNA is TGTGCCAGAAGCTTGAGGCTCCCGGGGCAGCCCCAGCATTTT.

The rearrangement joins TRBV10-2 to TRBJ2-1; D ambiguous. Trimming pared 7 bases from V and 1 base from J, leaving 14 bases between. The CDR3 totals 15 residues. Germline assignment: CDR1 WSHSY and CDR2 SAAADI. This CDR3 is CASTGQVASYNEQFF. CDR3 coding DNA: TGCGCCAGCACTGGGCAGGTTGCTTCCTACAATGAGCAGTTCTTC.

The CDR3 region has the DNA TGTGCCAGTAGCGGGGGCGCCGGAAGAGACGAGCAGTACTTC. Translating gives CASSGGAGRDEQYF. The rearrangement uses TRBV19 and TRBJ2-7; D may correspond to TRBD1 or TRBD2 (6 bases each). There are 14 residues in the CDR3. The V gene's germline CDR1 is LNHDA and CDR2 SQIVND (reference sequence). V was shortened by 6 bases and J by 5 bases, with 17 bases between the two germline ends. The full variable domain, its missing parts supplied by reference TRBV19 and TRBJ2-7, is DGGITQSPKYLFRKEGQNVTLSCEQNLNHDAMYWYRQDPGQGLRLIYYSQIVNDFQKGDIAEGYSVSREKKESFPLTVTSAQKNPTAFYLCASSGGAGRDEQYFGPGTRLTVT.

J is TRBJ2-4 and V is TRBV28, with TRBD1 as a possible D gene (6 bases). V shed 9 bases and J shed 0 bases, with 18 bases lying between them. The CDR3 covers 16 residues. CDR1 is MDHEN and CDR2 is SYDVKM in the germline V gene. CDR3 nucleotide sequence: TGTGCCAGTGCTGACGGACAGTATCTAGCCAAAAACATTCAGTACTTC. Residues: CASADGQYLAKNIQYF.

The chain carries TRBV4-1 and TRBJ2-5; 8 bases match TRBD1. V dropped 3 bases and J dropped 4; count of bases not matched to a gene: 10. Germline-derived CDR1 and CDR2 are MGHRA and YSYEKL. The CDR3 is 16 amino acids. CDR3 bases: TGCGCCAGCAGCCAGGCAGGGGGCGAAGCGGGAGAGACCCAGTACTTC. This codes for CASSQAGGEAGETQYF.

This rearrangement joins TRBV4-3 to TRBJ2-7, with 8 bases that match TRBD1. The CDR3 covers 15 residues. V gave up 1 base and J gave up 7 bases; unmatched junction bases: 9. The germline V gene encodes CDR1 LGHNA and CDR2 YSLEER. In DNA, the CDR3 is TGCGCCAGCAGCCAAGGTTTCAGGGGGCGAGGTGAGCAGTACTTC. This translates into CASSQGFRGRGEQYF.

The chain uses TRBV6-5 and TRBJ2-4; TRBD1 aligns across 7 bases. The germline V gene has CDR1 MNHEY and CDR2 SVGAGI. The CDR3 runs to 15 residues. V shed 2 bases, J shed 2 bases, and the junction held 3 bases outside the gene matches. The CDR3 spells CASSYDRVSKNIQYF. CDR3 coding DNA: TGTGCCAGCAGTTACGACAGGGTTTCCAAAAACATTCAGTACTTC.

V gene TRBV7-2 combines with J gene TRBJ1-2, with D uncertain. CDR3 length: 11 residues. Germline loops: CDR1 SGHTA, CDR2 FQGNSA. Trimming pared 8 bases from V and 8 bases from J, leaving 12 bases between. CDR3 residues: CASLLGRGYTF. DNA for the CDR3: TGTGCCAGCCTCTTGGGTCGAGGCTACACCTTC.